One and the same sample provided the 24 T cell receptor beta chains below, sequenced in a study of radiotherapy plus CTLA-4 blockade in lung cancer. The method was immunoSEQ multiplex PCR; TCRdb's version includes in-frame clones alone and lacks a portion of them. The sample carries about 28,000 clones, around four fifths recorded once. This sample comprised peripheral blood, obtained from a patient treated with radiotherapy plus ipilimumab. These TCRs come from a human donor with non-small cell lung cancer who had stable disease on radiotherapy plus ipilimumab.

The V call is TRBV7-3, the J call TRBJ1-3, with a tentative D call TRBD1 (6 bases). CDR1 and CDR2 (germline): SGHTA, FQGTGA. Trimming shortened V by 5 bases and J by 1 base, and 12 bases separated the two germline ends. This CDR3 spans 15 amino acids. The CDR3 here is CASSAMTGSGNTIYF. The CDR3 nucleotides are TGTGCCAGCAGCGCCATGACAGGTTCTGGAAACACCATATATTTT.

The CDR3 DNA is TGCGCCAGCAGCCAAGAAATGGCGGGGGCCGGGGAGCTGTTTTTT. Translation: CASSQEMAGAGELFF. This chain uses TRBV4-3 with TRBJ2-2; 7 bases agree with TRBD2. Germline V gene sequence: CDR1 LGHNA, CDR2 YSLEER. V was clipped by 0 bases and J by 6 bases; unmatched bases: 4. The length of the CDR3 is 15 residues.

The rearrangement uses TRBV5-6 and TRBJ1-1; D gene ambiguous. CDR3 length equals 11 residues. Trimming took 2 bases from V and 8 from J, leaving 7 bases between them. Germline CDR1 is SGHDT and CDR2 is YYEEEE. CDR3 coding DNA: TGTGCCAGCAGCTTACAGTCGGAAGCTTTCTTT. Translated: CASSLQSEAFF.

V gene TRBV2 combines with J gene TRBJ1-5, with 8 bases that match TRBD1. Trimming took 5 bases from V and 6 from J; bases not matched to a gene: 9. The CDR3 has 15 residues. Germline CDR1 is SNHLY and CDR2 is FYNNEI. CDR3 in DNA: TGTGCCAGCAGTAGCGGACAGGGAGAGATTCAGCCCCAGCATTTT. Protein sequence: CASSSGQGEIQPQHF.

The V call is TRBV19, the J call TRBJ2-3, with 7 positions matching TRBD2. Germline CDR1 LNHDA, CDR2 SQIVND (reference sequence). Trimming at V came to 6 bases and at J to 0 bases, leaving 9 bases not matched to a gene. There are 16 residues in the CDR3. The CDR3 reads CASRGRAGVSTDTQYF. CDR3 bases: TGTGCCAGTAGAGGCCGGGCGGGGGTTAGCACAGATACGCAGTATTTT.

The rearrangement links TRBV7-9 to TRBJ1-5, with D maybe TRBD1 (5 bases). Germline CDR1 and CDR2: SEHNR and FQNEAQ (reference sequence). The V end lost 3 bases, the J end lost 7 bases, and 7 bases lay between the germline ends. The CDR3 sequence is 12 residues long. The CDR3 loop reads CASSFRDQPQHF. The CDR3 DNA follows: TGTGCCAGCAGCTTCAGGGACCAGCCCCAGCATTTT.

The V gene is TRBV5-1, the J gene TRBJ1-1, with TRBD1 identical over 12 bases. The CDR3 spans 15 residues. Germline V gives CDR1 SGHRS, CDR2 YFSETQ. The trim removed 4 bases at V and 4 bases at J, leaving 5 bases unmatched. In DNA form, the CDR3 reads TGCGCCAGCAGCAGCGGGACAGGGGGCGTCACTGAAGCTTTCTTT. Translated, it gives CASSSGTGGVTEAFF.

In DNA form, the CDR3 reads TGTGCCAGCAGACAGGGGGGACCTAATGAAAAACTGTTTTTT. Translated: CASRQGGPNEKLFF. V gene TRBV5-6 combines with J gene TRBJ1-4; 8 nucleotides line up with TRBD1. V lost 5 bases and J lost 3; bases outside the gene matches: 3. Germline values: CDR1 SGHDT, CDR2 YYEEEE. This CDR3 has 14 amino acids.

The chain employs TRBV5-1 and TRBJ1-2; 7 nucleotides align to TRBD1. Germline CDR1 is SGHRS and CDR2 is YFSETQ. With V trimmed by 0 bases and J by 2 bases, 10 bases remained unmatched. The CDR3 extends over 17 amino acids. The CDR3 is CASSLGQGGGGNYGYTF. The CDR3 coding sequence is TGCGCCAGCAGCTTGGGACAGGGAGGAGGAGGCAACTATGGCTACACCTTC.

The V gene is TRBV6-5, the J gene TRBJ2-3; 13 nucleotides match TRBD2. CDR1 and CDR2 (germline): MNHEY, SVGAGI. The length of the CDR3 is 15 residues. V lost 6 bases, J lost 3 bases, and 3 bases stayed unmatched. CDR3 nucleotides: TGTGCCAGCAGACTGACTAGCGGGGGGACAGATACGCAGTATTTT. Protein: CASRLTSGGTDTQYF.

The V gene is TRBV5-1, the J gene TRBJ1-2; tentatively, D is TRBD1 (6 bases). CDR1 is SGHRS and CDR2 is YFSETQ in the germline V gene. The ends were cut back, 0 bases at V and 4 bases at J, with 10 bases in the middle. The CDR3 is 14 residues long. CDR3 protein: CASSLAVDSYGYTF. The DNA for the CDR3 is TGCGCCAGCAGCTTGGCCGTGGACAGCTATGGCTACACCTTC.

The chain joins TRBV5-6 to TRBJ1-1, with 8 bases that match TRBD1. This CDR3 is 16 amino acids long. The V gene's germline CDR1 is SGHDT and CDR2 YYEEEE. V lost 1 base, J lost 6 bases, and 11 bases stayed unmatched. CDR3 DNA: TGTGCCAGCAGCTTGTTCCGACAGGGGCGGTTAGCTGAAGCTTTCTTT. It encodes CASSLFRQGRLAEAFF.

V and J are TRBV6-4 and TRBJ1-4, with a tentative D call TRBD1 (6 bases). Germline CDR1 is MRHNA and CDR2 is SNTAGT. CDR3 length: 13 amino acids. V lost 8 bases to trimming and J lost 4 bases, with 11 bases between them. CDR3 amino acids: CASARQDNEKLFF. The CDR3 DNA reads TGTGCCAGCGCGCGACAGGATAATGAAAAACTGTTTTTT.

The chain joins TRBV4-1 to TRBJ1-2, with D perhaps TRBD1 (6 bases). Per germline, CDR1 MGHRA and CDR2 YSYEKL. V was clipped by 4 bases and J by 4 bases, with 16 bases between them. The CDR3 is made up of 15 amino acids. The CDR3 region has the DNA TGCGCCAGCAGCCGACTAGAGACAGGCTCCTATGGCTACACCTTC. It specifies CASSRLETGSYGYTF.

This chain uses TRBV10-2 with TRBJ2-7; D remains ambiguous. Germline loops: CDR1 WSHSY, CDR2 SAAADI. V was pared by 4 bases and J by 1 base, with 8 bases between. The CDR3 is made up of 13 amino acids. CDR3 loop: CASSVQYSYEQYF. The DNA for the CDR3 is TGCGCCAGCAGTGTGCAGTATTCCTACGAGCAGTACTTC.

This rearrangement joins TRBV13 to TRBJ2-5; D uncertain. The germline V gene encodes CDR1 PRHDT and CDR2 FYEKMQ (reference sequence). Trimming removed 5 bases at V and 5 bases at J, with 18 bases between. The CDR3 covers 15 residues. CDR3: CASSPARSRSETQYF. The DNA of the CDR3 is TGTGCCAGCAGCCCAGCACGATCCAGGAGTGAGACCCAGTACTTC.

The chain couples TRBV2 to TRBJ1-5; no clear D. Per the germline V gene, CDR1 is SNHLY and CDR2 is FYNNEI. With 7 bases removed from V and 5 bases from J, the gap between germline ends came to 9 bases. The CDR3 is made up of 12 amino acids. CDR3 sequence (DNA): TGTGCCAGCACAGGACCTGATCAGCCCCAGCATTTT. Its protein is CASTGPDQPQHF. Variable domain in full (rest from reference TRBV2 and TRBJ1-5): EPEVTQTPSHQVTQMGQEVILRCVPISNHLYFYWYRQILGQKVEFLVSFYNNEISEKSEIFDDQFSVERPDGSNFTLKIRSTKLEDSAMYFCASTGPDQPQHFGDGTRLSIL.

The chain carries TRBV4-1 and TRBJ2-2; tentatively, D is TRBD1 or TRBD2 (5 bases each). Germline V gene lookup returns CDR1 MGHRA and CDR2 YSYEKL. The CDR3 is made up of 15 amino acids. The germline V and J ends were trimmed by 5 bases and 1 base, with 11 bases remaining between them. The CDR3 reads CASSARDLNTGELFF. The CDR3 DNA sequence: TGCGCCAGCAGCGCCCGGGACCTGAACACCGGGGAGCTGTTTTTT.

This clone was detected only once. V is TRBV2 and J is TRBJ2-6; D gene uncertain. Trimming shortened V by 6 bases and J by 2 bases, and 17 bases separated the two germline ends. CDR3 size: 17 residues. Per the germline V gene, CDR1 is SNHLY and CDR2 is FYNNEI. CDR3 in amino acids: CASRFFGSPPGANVLTF. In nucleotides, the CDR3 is TGTGCCAGCAGGTTTTTCGGCAGCCCCCCTGGGGCCAACGTCCTGACTTTC.

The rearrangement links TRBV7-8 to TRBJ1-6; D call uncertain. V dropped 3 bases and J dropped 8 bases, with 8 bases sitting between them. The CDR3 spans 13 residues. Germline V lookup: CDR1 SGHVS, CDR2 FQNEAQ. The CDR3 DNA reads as TGTGCCAGCAGCTTTACATCGTATTCACCCCTCCACTTT. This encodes CASSFTSYSPLHF.

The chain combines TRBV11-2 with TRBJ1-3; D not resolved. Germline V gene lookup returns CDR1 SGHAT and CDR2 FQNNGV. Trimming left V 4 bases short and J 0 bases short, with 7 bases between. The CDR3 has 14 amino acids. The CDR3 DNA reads TGTGCCAGCAGCTCGGCTCTCTCTGGAAACACCATATATTTT. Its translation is CASSSALSGNTIYF.

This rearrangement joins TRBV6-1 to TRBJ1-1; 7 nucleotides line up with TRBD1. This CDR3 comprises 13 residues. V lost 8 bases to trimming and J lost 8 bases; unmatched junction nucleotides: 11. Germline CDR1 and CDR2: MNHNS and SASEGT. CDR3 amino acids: CASSQGVDREAFF. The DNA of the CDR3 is TGTGCCAGCTCCCAGGGTGTGGACAGGGAAGCTTTCTTT.

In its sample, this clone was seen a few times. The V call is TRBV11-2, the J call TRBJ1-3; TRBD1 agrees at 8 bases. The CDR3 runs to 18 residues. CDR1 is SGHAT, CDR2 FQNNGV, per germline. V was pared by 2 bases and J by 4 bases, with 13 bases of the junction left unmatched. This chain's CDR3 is CASSLPRGGRGRGNTIYF. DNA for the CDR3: TGTGCCAGCAGCTTACCGCGGGGAGGCAGGGGGCGCGGAAACACCATATATTTT. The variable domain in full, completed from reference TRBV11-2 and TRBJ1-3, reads EAGVAQSPRYKIIEKRQSVAFWCNPISGHATLYWYQQILGQGPKLLIQFQNNGVVDDSQLPKDRFSAERLKGVDSTLKIQPAKLEDSAVYLCASSLPRGGRGRGNTIYFGEGSWLTVV.

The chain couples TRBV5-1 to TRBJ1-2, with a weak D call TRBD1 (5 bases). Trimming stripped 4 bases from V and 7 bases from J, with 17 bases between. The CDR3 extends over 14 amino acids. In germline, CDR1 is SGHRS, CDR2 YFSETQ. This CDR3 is CASSQGTALGGYTF. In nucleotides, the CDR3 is TGCGCCAGCAGCCAAGGGACGGCCCTGGGTGGCTACACCTTC.